This TCR beta chain is from a study of T cell responses to AZD1222 COVID-19 vaccine. Germline CDR1 reads SGHNT; CDR2 reads YYREEE (reference sequence). The CDR3 loop spans 13 amino acids. Deletions cut 0 bases from V and 3 bases from J, with 6 bases between. Using immunoSEQ multiplex PCR, the repertoire was profiled, and TCRdb retains in-frame clones only, with some absent. The data hold 120,000 to 150,000 clones, with around 90% observed a single time. The TCR comes from an adult who received the AZD1222 COVID-19 vaccine. This rearrangement joins TRBV5-4 to TRBJ1-1; D is uncertain. The starting material was peripheral blood, obtained 28 days after the second AZD1222 dose. In DNA, the CDR3 is TGTGCCAGCAGCTTGGGGGGAGACACTGAAGCTTTCTTT. Translated: CASSLGGDTEAFF.